The next 23 T cell receptor beta chains were all read from a single sample in a study of blood T cell repertoires in COVID-19. Data came from immunoSEQ multiplex PCR; TCRdb stores just in-frame clones and leaves some out. The table lists 18,000 or so clones, 88% of them singletons, with 9.5% to 10% in the top ten. Sequenced material: peripheral blood. These receptors originate from a man in his forties or fifties with active COVID-19.

This clone was seen more than once but under ten times. The J gene is TRBJ2-7, the V gene TRBV11-2; 10 bases align to TRBD2. The CDR3 consists of 14 residues. Per germline, CDR1 SGHAT and CDR2 FQNNGV. The V and J ends lost 2 bases and 3 bases, in that order; junction bases with no gene match: 1. The CDR3 DNA reads TGTGCCAGCAGCTTATGGACTAGCGGCTACGAGCAGTACTTC. It is translated as CASSLWTSGYEQYF.

This clone was counted only a few times. The V call is TRBV28, the J call TRBJ2-7; the D gene is possibly TRBD1 (5 bases). The CDR3 consists of 14 residues. Germline assignment: CDR1 MDHEN and CDR2 SYDVKM. The V gene lost 7 bases and the J gene lost 0 bases, with 13 bases spanning the gap. The CDR3 region is CASNRQTDSYEQYF. The DNA for the CDR3 is TGTGCCAGCAACAGACAGACCGACTCCTACGAGCAGTACTTC.

J is TRBJ1-5 and V is TRBV5-1; D gene unclear. The CDR3 totals 14 residues. V was pared by 0 bases and J by 7 bases, with 11 bases between. Germline CDR1 is SGHRS and CDR2 is YFSETQ. The CDR3, as DNA: TGCGCCAGCAGCTTGGAGGCAACGGGGCAGCCCCAGCATTTT. As protein: CASSLEATGQPQHF.

This rearrangement joins TRBV5-1 to TRBJ1-2, with 10 positions matching TRBD1. Trimming removed 2 bases from V and 3 bases from J; junction bases left unmatched: 4. The germline V gene has CDR1 SGHRS and CDR2 YFSETQ. The CDR3 is made up of 15 amino acids. The chain's CDR3 is CASSFGQGVDYGYTF. The CDR3 coding sequence is TGCGCCAGCAGCTTTGGACAGGGGGTGGACTATGGCTACACCTTC.

This chain connects TRBV9 to TRBJ2-3, with TRBD2 matching 7 bases. The J segment lost 2 bases and the V segment lost 0 bases, leaving 6 bases of the junction unmatched. The CDR3 is 16 residues long. Per germline, CDR1 SGDLS and CDR2 YYNGEE. The CDR3 loop reads CASSVGAGEYTDTQYF. The CDR3 DNA reads as TGTGCCAGCAGCGTAGGGGCGGGAGAATACACAGATACGCAGTATTTT.

The chain is built from TRBV5-4 and TRBJ1-5, with 7 bases matching TRBD1. The CDR3 covers 15 residues. CDR1 is SGHNT and CDR2 is YYREEE in the germline V gene (reference sequence). V lost 0 bases to trimming and J lost 6 bases; unmatched junction nucleotides: 6. The CDR3 is CASSLDRGQGQPQHF. CDR3 DNA: TGTGCCAGCAGCTTGGATAGGGGGCAGGGTCAGCCCCAGCATTTT.

This sequence joins TRBV7-6 and TRBJ2-1; 12 bases are shared with TRBD2. The V gene's germline CDR1 is SGHVS and CDR2 FNYEAQ. Trimming cost V 2 bases and J 4 bases; bases outside gene matches: 6. This CDR3 is 17 amino acids long. Written as DNA, the CDR3 is TGTGCCAGCAGCTTACGACTAGCGGGAGTCAATTACAATGAGCAGTTCTTC. It is translated as CASSLRLAGVNYNEQFF.

The J gene is TRBJ2-5, the V gene TRBV7-2; possible D gene TRBD1, 5 bases. CDR1 SGHTA and CDR2 FQGNSA come from the germline V gene. Trimming cost V 4 bases and J 3 bases, with 12 bases left between them. This CDR3 region has 14 residues. The CDR3 DNA reads TGTGCCAGCAGCTCCCCCGTCAGGGAAGAGACCCAGTACTTC. This gives the protein CASSSPVREETQYF. Variable domain in full (rest from reference TRBV7-2 and TRBJ2-5): GAGVSQSPSNKVTEKGKDVELRCDPISGHTALYWYRQSLGQGLEFLIYFQGNSAPDKSGLPSDRFSAERTGGSVSTLTIQRTQQEDSAVYLCASSSPVREETQYFGPGTRLLVL.

V usage is TRBV6-5 and J usage is TRBJ1-5; 7 bases line up with TRBD1. The CDR3 is made up of 15 amino acids. Trimming removed 6 bases from V and 4 bases from J; junction bases left unmatched: 9. Germline CDR1 reads MNHEY; CDR2 reads SVGAGI. The CDR3 DNA follows: TGTGCCAGCAGGCGCAGGGGGACTTTGAATCAGCCCCAGCATTTT. Its translation is CASRRRGTLNQPQHF.

The V call is TRBV18, the J call TRBJ2-3; 8 nucleotides match TRBD2. This CDR3 spans 15 amino acids. The trim removed 0 bases at V and 9 bases at J, leaving 8 bases unmatched. Per the germline V gene, CDR1 is KGHSH and CDR2 is LQKENI. CDR3 in amino acids: CASSPPGLVEGTQYF. The CDR3 DNA reads as TGTGCCAGCTCACCACCGGGACTAGTAGAAGGGACGCAGTATTTT.

The rearrangement links TRBV30 to TRBJ2-7, with unresolved D. CDR1 is GTSNPN and CDR2 is SVGIG in the germline V gene (reference sequence). The V end was cut by 0 bases, the J end by 6 bases, with 9 bases between. This CDR3 comprises 12 residues. This chain's CDR3 is CAWSVRALEQYF. CDR3 sequence (DNA): TGTGCCTGGAGTGTACGTGCGCTCGAGCAGTACTTC.

V is TRBV5-6 and J is TRBJ1-2; a possible D gene is TRBD1 (6 bases). Looked up from germline, CDR1 is SGHDT and CDR2 is YYEEEE. Trimming took off 4 bases at V and 2 bases at J, with 9 bases between the two ends. This CDR3 has 13 residues. Written as DNA, the CDR3 is TGTGCCAGCAGCCAACAGGGAAACTATGGCTACACCTTC. As protein: CASSQQGNYGYTF.

The V call is TRBV7-2, the J call TRBJ1-1, with D possibly matching TRBD1 (5 bases). The CDR3 covers 15 residues. Trimming took off 1 base at V and 2 bases at J, with 11 bases between the two ends. Per germline, CDR1 SGHTA and CDR2 FQGNSA. DNA for the CDR3: TGTGCCAGCAGCTTAGGAGCGGGGACCAACACTGAAGCTTTCTTT. Translating gives CASSLGAGTNTEAFF.

DNA for the CDR3: TGTGCCAGCTCACCGGACAGCGGGATGAACACTGAAGCTTTCTTT. This gives the protein CASSPDSGMNTEAFF. J is TRBJ1-1 and V is TRBV18; D might be TRBD1 (6 bases). Trimming shortened V by 3 bases and J by 0 bases, and 11 bases separated the two germline ends. This CDR3 has 15 residues. Germline CDR1 and CDR2: KGHSH and LQKENI.

The chain carries TRBV30 and TRBJ1-2; the D gene is possibly TRBD1 (5 bases). V was pared by 1 base and J by 0 bases, with 27 bases between. The CDR3 length is 20 residues. CDR1 GTSNPN and CDR2 SVGIG come from the germline V gene (reference sequence). The CDR3 here is CAWSDGGEWGRAQTNYGYTF. CDR3 DNA sequence: TGTGCCTGGAGTGACGGAGGGGAATGGGGCAGGGCCCAAACTAACTATGGCTACACCTTC.

V gene TRBV19 combines with J gene TRBJ1-5, with 8 bases fitting TRBD1. This CDR3 has 14 residues. In germline, CDR1 is LNHDA, CDR2 SQIVND (reference sequence). The trim removed 3 bases at V and 4 bases at J, leaving 2 bases unmatched. CDR3 in amino acids: CASSIGTGNQPQHF. CDR3 nucleotides: TGTGCCAGTAGTATTGGGACAGGTAATCAGCCCCAGCATTTT.

This chain links TRBV27 with TRBJ2-5, with TRBD2 identical over 10 bases. CDR3 length: 16 residues. Losses at the gene ends were 5 bases for V and 5 bases for J; bases not matched to a gene: 11. The V gene's germline CDR1 is MNHEY and CDR2 SMNVEV (reference sequence). The CDR3 region has the DNA TGTGCCAGCAGTCCGCTAACTAGCGGGATCGGGGAGACCCAGTACTTC. Amino acid sequence: CASSPLTSGIGETQYF.

The chain links TRBV5-8 to TRBJ1-1; tentatively, D is TRBD1 (6 bases). The CDR3 spans 15 residues. Germline assignment: CDR1 SGHTS and CDR2 YDEGEE. Between the trimmed V and J ends, which lost 0 bases and 5 bases, there was a span of 14 bases. The CDR3 loop is CASSLGRGARTEAFF. The CDR3 DNA sequence: TGTGCCAGCAGCTTGGGGCGGGGGGCGCGGACTGAAGCTTTCTTT.

This chain links TRBV29-1 with TRBJ2-5; 12 nucleotides line up with TRBD2. J was trimmed by 5 bases and V by 5 bases; bases with no gene match: 6. CDR1 is SQVTM and CDR2 is ANQGSEA in the germline V gene. The CDR3 is 14 amino acids. CDR3 bases: TGCAGCGTTCTTAGACTAGCGGGAGAGGAGACCCAGTACTTC. Encoded protein: CSVLRLAGEETQYF.

The chain uses TRBV19 and TRBJ1-5; 7 bases match TRBD1. Trimming at V came to 3 bases and at J to 7 bases, leaving 18 bases not matched to a gene. Germline CDR1 is LNHDA and CDR2 is SQIVND (reference sequence). This CDR3 is built from 18 residues. CDR3 nucleotide sequence: TGTGCCAGTAGTATCTGGTTCGCTGCTACAGGGGAGCGGCAGCCCCAGCATTTT. It specifies CASSIWFAATGERQPQHF.

A note on this clone: The same CDR3 is also encoded by other DNA sequences in this sample. The chain links TRBV27 to TRBJ1-4, with D perhaps matching TRBD1 (5 bases). Trimming took off 3 bases at V and 3 bases at J, with 8 bases between the two ends. The length of the CDR3 is 14 residues. The germline gives CDR1 MNHEY, CDR2 SMNVEV (reference sequence). CDR3 DNA: TGTGCCAGCAGTTTGTCAGGGCCTAATGAAAAACTGTTTTTT. This translates into CASSLSGPNEKLFF.

The V and J genes are TRBV7-6 and TRBJ2-1; 13 bases map to TRBD2. Trimming took 5 bases from V and 4 from J; bases not matched to a gene: 8. Per the germline V gene, CDR1 is SGHVS and CDR2 is FNYEAQ. This CDR3 region has 17 residues. CDR3 coding DNA: TGTGCCAGCAGCCGACGGACTAGCGGGAGTGTGTACAATGAGCAGTTCTTC. It codes for CASSRRTSGSVYNEQFF.

This rearrangement joins TRBV11-2 to TRBJ2-7; 10 nucleotides agree with TRBD2. The CDR3 extends over 15 amino acids. V lost 5 bases, J lost 3 bases, and 7 bases stayed unmatched. Germline loops: CDR1 SGHAT, CDR2 FQNNGV. The CDR3 DNA follows: TGTGCCAGCAGCGCCCTAGCGGGAGCCAACTACGAGCAGTACTTC. Its protein product is CASSALAGANYEQYF.